Listed below are T cell receptor beta chains from one sample, sequenced in a study of beta chain features in type 1 diabetes. Libraries were prepared by immunoSEQ multiplex PCR; TCRdb keeps only in-frame clonotypes and omits some of them. The sample comprises around 430,000 clones, over 25% of which are singletons, and roughly 0.066% rests with the top ten. Input material: naive CD4+ T cells from blood. These receptors were taken from a young man in good health. The conserved cysteine and the conserved F or W are not part of the CDR3 here. Fields, in order: clone size, V gene, J gene, CDR3 protein. Size values are once, few and many counts, or a class for expanded clones, and some rows have none.

>-|TRBV15|TRBJ2-1
ATSRLPSYNEQF
>few|TRBV30|TRBJ2-7
AWSVRQGYEQY
>-|TRBV4-1|TRBJ2-5
ASSQKAGETQY
>-|TRBV7-3|TRBJ2-1
ASSQGGEQF
>-|TRBV18|TRBJ2-7
ASSRSLGQSVYEQY
>few|TRBV7-3|TRBJ2-1
ASSFRGAEQF
>-|TRBV18|TRBJ2-2
ASSEGTGGFTGELF
>-|TRBV20-1|TRBJ1-2
SASLLQVQT
>-|TRBV15|TRBJ2-3
ATSRERQGGTDTQY
>few|TRBV29-1|TRBJ2-2
SVYGTGVTGELF
>few|TRBV29-1|TRBJ1-1
SVREQGNTEAF
>-|TRBV29-1|TRBJ2-5
SVRPVGTQY
>-|TRBV28|TRBJ1-2
ASTDRNYGYT
>-|TRBV5-1|TRBJ2-1
ASSHSTQEINEQF
>few|TRBV27|TRBJ1-1
ASSLSAQGGGTEAF
>few|TRBV10-1|TRBJ2-1
ASSESFAGNNEQF
>-|TRBV5-6|TRBJ2-3
ASSFTASTDTQY
>-|TRBV29-1|TRBJ1-2
SATLEGYGYT
>-|TRBV6-5|TRBJ2-1
ASSYDGLRGNEQF
>-|TRBV7-2|TRBJ1-2
ASRRTGSNYGYT
>-|TRBV4-2|TRBJ2-3
ASSLTNPDDTDTQY
>-|TRBV14|TRBJ2-1
ASSTTGYSYNEQF
>-|TRBV29-1|TRBJ2-3
SEETGGTDTQY
>-|TRBV25-1|TRBJ1-5
ASSDPGHNQPQH
>-|TRBV7-9|TRBJ2-5
ASGLQETQY
>-|TRBV30|TRBJ2-2
ASQRQNTGELF
>few|TRBV10-3|TRBJ1-2
AISANQGRYGYT
>few|TRBV4-3|TRBJ2-7
ASSQDVQREFYEQY
>-|TRBV20-1|TRBJ1-2
SATAPRGYT
>few|TRBV4-1|TRBJ1-5
ASSFGRVTESNQPQH
>-|TRBV9|TRBJ2-3
ASSRLAGAMSTDTQY
>few|TRBV4-1|TRBJ2-4
ASSQAPGASGKNIQY
>few|TRBV4-2|TRBJ2-1
ASSQATEASGSDEQF
>-|TRBV9|TRBJ2-3
ASSVDPPQEADTQY
>-|TRBV6-5|TRBJ2-5
ASSSPRGFVETQY
>-|TRBV25-1|TRBJ2-6
ASSESASGSGANVLT
>few|TRBV7-9|TRBJ2-1
ASSFAGVRYNEQF
>-|TRBV29-1|TRBJ2-1
SSKGTPGVYNEQF
>-|TRBV7-2|TRBJ2-1
ASSLEIGQISREQF
>-|TRBV12-5|TRBJ2-7
ASGFLLFGGKFTTYEQY
>few|TRBV14|TRBJ2-1
ASSQAFGTGSPNEQF
>few|TRBV30|TRBJ1-1
AWSTPTTMNTEAF
>-|TRBV30|TRBJ2-5
AWRARVYQETQY
>-|TRBV15|TRBJ2-3
ATSRDLFGTQY
>-|TRBV7-2|TRBJ2-2
ASSRQRQRLNTGELF